The subject of this entry is one T cell receptor beta chain. It has no known antigen specificity. The record has no base qualities; no much larger clone is one base away. The data were taken from a study of OX40 agonist ivuxolimab in advanced cancers. Background for the entire study: The costimulatory receptor OX40 (CD134) was targeted by ivuxolimab, a fully human IgG2 agonistic monoclonal antibody. Intravenous ivuxolimab was administered to patients every 2 weeks at six dose levels: 0.01, 0.1, 0.3, 1.5, 3 and 10 mg/kg. Of the approximately 50 dose-escalation patients, hepatocellular carcinoma was present in approximately 20, melanoma in roughly 15, renal cell carcinoma in 9 and head and neck cancer in 9. The dose-escalation cohort was around 83% male with a mean age of about 65 years, ranging from 23 to 79. Patients were allowed to have had prior anti-PD-1, anti-PD-L1 or anti-CTLA-4 therapy, and approximately 43% of the dose-escalation patients had previously received checkpoint inhibitors. Three dose-escalation patients achieved partial responses, one with hepatocellular carcinoma and two with cutaneous melanoma. The purpose of peripheral TCRbeta sequencing was to test whether ivuxolimab changed TCR sequence diversity and led to clonal T-cell expansion. The paper covers the monotherapy dose-escalation part of the phase I ivuxolimab trial, which included N of about 50 patients. Beyond this particular receptor, the publication reports: Low levels of normalized T-cell clonal expansion were also shown by some nonresponding patients. In partial responders in the 0.1-3.0 mg/kg groups, normalized peripheral clonal expansion was found to be among the lowest, especially among CD8+ T cells. After ivuxolimab, more expanded clones were found on average in CD8+ T cells than in CD4+ T cells. At doses from 0.1 to 3.0 mg/kg, clonal expansion was seen in both CD4+ and CD8+ blood T cells between baseline and week 6. Antigen specificity was not determined for the clonally expanded peripheral T cells.

Patients with autoimmune disease history or receiving systemic immunosuppression were excluded from the trial. Peripheral blood for TCR sequencing was collected from all dose cohorts at baseline, on cycle 4 day 1, and on cycle 7 day 1. The samples were drawn from a first-in-human, open-label, multicenter phase I dose-escalation trial of ivuxolimab. Adults with locally advanced or metastatic head and neck squamous cell, hepatocellular, melanoma or renal cell carcinoma were enrolled in the trial. Before TCR sequencing, CD4+ T cells and CD8+ T cells were sorted from peripheral blood as separate populations. For sequencing of the TCRbeta CDR3 region, genomic DNA was extracted from the sorted cells. The immunoSEQ Assay was used to sequence the TCRbeta CDR3 regions. The clones in this table, taken by TCRdb from immuneACCESS, are in-frame only. Not every clone is retained; where verified, under half of the shortfall comes from an unresolved V gene, and the cause of the rest is unknown. A total of 55,000 to 75,000 clones appear in this sample, around 86% of them only once. The ten largest clones capture approximately 1.1% of the sample.

V is cut by 3 bases and J by 2 bases, and the space between the germline ends is 7 bases. The CDR3 contains 14 residues, cysteine and phenylalanine counted. The sequence is cut down to CDR3 DNA, 42 bases in frame from base 1. CDR1 KGHSH and CDR2 LQKENI were looked up in the germline V gene. Sample: CD4+ or CD8+ T cells sorted from blood, taken in a trial of the OX40 agonist ivuxolimab. The TCR sequence derives from an adult with an advanced solid tumor such as melanoma, head and neck, liver or kidney cancer. The rearranged segments are TRBV18 and TRBJ2-2, with the D gene call left open. The CDR3 region reads CASSPPSNTGELFF. In nucleotide form, the sequence is TGTGCCAGCTCACCGCCGTCCAACACCGGGGAGCTGTTTTTT.